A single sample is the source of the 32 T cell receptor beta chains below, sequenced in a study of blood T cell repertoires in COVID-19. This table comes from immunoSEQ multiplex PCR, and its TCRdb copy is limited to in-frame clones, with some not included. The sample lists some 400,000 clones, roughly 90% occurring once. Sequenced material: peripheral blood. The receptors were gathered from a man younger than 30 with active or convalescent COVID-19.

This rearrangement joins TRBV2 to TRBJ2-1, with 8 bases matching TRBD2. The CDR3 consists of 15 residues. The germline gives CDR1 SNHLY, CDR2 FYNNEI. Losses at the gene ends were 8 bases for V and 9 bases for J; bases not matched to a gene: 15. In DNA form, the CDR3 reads TGTGCCAGCCCCCAGCGAGGCGGGGGGCAGGGTGAGCAGTTCTTC. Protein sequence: CASPQRGGGQGEQFF. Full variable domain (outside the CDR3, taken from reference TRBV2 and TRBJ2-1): EPEVTQTPSHQVTQMGQEVILRCVPISNHLYFYWYRQILGQKVEFLVSFYNNEISEKSEIFDDQFSVERPDGSNFTLKIRSTKLEDSAMYFCASPQRGGGQGEQFFGPGTRLTVL.

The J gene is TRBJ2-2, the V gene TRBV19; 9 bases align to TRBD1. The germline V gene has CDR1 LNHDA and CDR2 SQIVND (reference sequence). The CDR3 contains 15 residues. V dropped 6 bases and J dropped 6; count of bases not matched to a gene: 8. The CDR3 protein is CASRTGTGSSGELFF. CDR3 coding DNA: TGTGCCAGTAGAACAGGGACAGGGTCTTCCGGGGAGCTGTTTTTT.

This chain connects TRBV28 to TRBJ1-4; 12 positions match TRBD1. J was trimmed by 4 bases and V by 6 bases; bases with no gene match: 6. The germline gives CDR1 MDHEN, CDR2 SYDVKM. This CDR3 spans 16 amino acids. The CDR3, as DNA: TGTGCCAGCAGCGGGGGACAGGGGGCCCATAATGAAAAACTGTTTTTT. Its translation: CASSGGQGAHNEKLFF.

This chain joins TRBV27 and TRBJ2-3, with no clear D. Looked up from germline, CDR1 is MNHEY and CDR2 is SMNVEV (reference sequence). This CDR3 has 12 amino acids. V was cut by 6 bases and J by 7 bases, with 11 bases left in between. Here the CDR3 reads CASSLPSYTQYF. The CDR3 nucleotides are TGTGCCAGCAGCCTCCCCTCTTATACGCAGTATTTT.

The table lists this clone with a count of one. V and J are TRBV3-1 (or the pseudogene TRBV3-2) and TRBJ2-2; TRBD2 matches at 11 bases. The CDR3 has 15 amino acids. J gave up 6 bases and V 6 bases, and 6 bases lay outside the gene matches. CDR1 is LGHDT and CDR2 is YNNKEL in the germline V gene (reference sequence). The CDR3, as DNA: TGTGCCAGCAGAGCTAGCGGGGGGATTTCCGGGGAGCTGTTTTTT. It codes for CASRASGGISGELFF.

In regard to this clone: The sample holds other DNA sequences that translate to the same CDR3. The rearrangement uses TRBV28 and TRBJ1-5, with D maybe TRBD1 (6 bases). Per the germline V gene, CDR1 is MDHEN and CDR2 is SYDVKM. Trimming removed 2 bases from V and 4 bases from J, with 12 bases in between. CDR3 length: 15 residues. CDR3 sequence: CASSLGGWGNQPQHF. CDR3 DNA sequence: TGTGCCAGCAGTTTAGGGGGCTGGGGGAATCAGCCCCAGCATTTT.

The CDR3 bases are TGTGCCAGCAGCGACAGGGAACAATCACCCCTCCACTTT. Protein: CASSDREQSPLHF. V usage is TRBV9 and J usage is TRBJ1-6; D possibly corresponds to TRBD1 (6 bases). The CDR3 runs to 13 residues. Trimming stripped 3 bases from V and 10 bases from J, with 11 bases between. Germline values: CDR1 SGDLS, CDR2 YYNGEE.

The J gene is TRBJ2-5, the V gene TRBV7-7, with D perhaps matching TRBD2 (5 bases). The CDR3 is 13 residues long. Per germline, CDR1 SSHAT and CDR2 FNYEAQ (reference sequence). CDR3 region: CASASLRQETQYF. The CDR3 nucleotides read TGTGCTAGCGCCTCGCTGAGACAAGAGACCCAGTACTTC. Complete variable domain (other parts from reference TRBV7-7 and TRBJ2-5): GAGVSQSPRYKVTKRGQDVTLRCDPISSHATLYWYQQALGQGPEFLTYFNYEAQPDKSGLPSDRFSAERPEGSISTLTIQRTEQRDSAMYRCASASLRQETQYFGPGTRLLVL.

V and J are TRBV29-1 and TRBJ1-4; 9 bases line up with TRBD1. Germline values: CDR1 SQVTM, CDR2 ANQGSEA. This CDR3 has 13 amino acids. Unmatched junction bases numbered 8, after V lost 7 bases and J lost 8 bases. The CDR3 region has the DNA TGCAGCGCCCATGGACAGGGGAGGGAAAAACTGTTTTTT. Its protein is CSAHGQGREKLFF.

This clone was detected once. In DNA form, the CDR3 reads TGTGCCAGCAGTGAAGCAGGGGTGAACATTCAGTACTTC. It translates to CASSEAGVNIQYF. The V gene is TRBV6-1, the J gene TRBJ2-4; the D gene is possibly TRBD1 (5 bases). V lost 0 bases and J 7 bases, leaving 7 bases between the germline ends. Germline CDR1 and CDR2: MNHNS and SASEGT. The length of the CDR3 is 13 residues.

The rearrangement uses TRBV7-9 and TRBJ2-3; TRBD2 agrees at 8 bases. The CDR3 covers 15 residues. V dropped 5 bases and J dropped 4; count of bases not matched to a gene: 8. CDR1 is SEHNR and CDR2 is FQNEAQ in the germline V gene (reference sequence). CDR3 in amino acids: CASSQGGGSSDTQYF. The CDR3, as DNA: TGTGCCAGCAGCCAGGGCGGGGGGAGCTCAGATACGCAGTATTTT.

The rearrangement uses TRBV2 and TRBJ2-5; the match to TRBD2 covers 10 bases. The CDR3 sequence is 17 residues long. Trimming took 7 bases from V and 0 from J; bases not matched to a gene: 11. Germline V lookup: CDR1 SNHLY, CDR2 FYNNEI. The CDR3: CASNYPLAGAHQETQYF. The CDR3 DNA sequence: TGTGCCAGCAATTATCCCCTAGCGGGGGCCCACCAAGAGACCCAGTACTTC.

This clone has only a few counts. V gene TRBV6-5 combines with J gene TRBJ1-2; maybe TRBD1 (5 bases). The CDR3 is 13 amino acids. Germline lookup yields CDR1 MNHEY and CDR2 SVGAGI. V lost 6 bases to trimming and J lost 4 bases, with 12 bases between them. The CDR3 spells CASRPPDIYGYTF. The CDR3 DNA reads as TGTGCCAGCAGACCCCCGGACATCTATGGCTACACCTTC.

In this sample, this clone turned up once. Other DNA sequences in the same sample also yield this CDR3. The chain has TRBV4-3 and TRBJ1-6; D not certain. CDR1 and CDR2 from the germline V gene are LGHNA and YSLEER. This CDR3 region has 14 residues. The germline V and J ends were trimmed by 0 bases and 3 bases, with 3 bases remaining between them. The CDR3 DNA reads TGCGCCAGCAGCCAAGACCTCTATAATTCACCCCTCCACTTT. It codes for CASSQDLYNSPLHF.

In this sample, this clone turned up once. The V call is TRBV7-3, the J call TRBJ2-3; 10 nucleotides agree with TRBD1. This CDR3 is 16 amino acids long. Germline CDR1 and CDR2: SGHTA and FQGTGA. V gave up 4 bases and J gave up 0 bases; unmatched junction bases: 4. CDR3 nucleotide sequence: TGTGCCAGCAGCTCATTGGGACAGGGGAGCACAGATACGCAGTATTTT. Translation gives CASSSLGQGSTDTQYF.

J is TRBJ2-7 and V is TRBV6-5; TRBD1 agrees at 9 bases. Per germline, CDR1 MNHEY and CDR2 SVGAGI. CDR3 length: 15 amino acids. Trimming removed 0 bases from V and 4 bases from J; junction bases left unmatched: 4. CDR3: CASSYSDRGPYEQYF. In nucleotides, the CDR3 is TGTGCCAGCAGTTACTCGGACAGGGGACCTTACGAGCAGTACTTC.

CDR3 in amino acids: CASSVRGASNQPQHF. In DNA form, the CDR3 reads TGTGCCAGCTCGGTCCGCGGGGCGAGCAATCAGCCCCAGCATTTT. This sequence joins TRBV18 and TRBJ1-5; possible D gene TRBD1, 5 bases. CDR1 is KGHSH and CDR2 is LQKENI in the germline V gene. The CDR3 is 15 residues long. Trimming removed 6 bases at V and 1 base at J, with 13 bases between.

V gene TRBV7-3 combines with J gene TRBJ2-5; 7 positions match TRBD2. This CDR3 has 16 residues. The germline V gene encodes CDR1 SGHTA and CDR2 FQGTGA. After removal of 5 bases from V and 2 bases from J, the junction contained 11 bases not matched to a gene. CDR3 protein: CASSLGVAGRQETQYF. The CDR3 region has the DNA TGTGCCAGCAGCCTGGGGGTAGCGGGTCGACAAGAGACCCAGTACTTC.

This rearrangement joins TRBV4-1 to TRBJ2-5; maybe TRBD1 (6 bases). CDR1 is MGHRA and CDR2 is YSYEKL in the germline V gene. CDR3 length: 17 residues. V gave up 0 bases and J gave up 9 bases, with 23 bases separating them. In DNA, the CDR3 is TGCGCCAGCAGCCAAGATTCTACGGGACAACTTAAACAAGCCCAGTACTTC. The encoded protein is CASSQDSTGQLKQAQYF.

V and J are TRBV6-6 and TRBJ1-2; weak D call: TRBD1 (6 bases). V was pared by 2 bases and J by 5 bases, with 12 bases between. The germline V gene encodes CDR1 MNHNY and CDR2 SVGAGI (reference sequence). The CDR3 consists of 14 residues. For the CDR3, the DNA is TGTGCCAGCAGTTACGGGGAGGGGGTGTATGGCTACACCTTC. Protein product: CASSYGEGVYGYTF.

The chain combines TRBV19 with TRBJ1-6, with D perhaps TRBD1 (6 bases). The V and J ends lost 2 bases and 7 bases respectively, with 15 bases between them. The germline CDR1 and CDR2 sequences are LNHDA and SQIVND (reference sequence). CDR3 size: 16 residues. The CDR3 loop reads CASSIKPDSPNSPLHF. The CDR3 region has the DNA TGTGCCAGTAGTATAAAACCGGACAGTCCGAATTCACCCCTCCACTTT.

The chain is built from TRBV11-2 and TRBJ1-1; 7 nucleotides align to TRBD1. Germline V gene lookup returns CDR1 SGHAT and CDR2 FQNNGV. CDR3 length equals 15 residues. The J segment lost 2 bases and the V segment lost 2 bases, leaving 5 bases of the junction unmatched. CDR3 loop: CASSLPGQRNTEAFF. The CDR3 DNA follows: TGTGCCAGCAGCTTACCGGGACAGCGAAACACTGAAGCTTTCTTT.

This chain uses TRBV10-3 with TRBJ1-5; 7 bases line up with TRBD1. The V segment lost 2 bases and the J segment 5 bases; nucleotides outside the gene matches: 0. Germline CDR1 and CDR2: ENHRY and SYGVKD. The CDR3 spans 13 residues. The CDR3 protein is CAISEDRDQPQHF. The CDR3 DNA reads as TGTGCCATCAGTGAGGACAGGGATCAGCCCCAGCATTTT.

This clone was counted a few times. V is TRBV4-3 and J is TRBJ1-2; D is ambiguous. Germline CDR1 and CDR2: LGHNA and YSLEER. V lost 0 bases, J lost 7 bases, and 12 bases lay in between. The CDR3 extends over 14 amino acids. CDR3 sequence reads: CASSQERLQFGYTF. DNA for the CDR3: TGCGCCAGCAGCCAAGAGAGACTGCAGTTTGGCTACACCTTC.

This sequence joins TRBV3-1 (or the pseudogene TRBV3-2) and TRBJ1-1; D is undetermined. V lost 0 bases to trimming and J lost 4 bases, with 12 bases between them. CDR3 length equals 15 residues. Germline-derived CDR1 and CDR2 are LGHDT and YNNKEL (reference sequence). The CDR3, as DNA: TGTGCCAGCAGCCAAGATCACGGGTCCGGCACTGAAGCTTTCTTT. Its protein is CASSQDHGSGTEAFF.

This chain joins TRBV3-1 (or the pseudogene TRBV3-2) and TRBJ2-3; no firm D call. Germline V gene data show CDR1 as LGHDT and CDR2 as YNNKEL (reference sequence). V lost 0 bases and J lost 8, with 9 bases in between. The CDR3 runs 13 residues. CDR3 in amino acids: CASSQDSLSTQYF. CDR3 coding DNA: TGTGCCAGCAGCCAAGATTCCCTCTCTACGCAGTATTTT.

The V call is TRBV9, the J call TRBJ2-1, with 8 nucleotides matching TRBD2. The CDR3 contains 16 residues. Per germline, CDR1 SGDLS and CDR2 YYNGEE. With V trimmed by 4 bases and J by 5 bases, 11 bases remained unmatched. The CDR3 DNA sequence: TGTGCCAGCAGCCTCTTACAGCGGGGGAGCGACAATGAGCAGTTCTTC. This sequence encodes CASSLLQRGSDNEQFF.

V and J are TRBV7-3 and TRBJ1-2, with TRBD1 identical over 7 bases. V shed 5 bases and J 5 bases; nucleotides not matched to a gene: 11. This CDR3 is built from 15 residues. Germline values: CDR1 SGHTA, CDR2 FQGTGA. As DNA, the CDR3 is TGTGCCAGCAGCAAACATACAGGGGATCGGTATGGCTACACCTTC. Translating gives CASSKHTGDRYGYTF.

The CDR3 coding sequence is TGTGCCAGCAGCTTAGGCAGTTCCTATGGCTACACCTTC. Translating gives CASSLGSSYGYTF. The gene calls are TRBV7-2 and TRBJ1-2; D is uncertain. The length of the CDR3 is 13 residues. CDR1 is SGHTA and CDR2 is FQGNSA in the germline V gene. Trimming took 1 base from V and 4 from J, leaving 7 bases between them.

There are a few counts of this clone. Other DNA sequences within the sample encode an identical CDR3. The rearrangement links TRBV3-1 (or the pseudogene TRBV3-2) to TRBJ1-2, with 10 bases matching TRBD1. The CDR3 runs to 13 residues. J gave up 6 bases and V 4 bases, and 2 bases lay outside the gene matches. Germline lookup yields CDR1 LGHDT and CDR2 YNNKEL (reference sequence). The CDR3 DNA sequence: TGTGCCAGCAGCCGGACAGGGGGAGATGGCTACACCTTC. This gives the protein CASSRTGGDGYTF.

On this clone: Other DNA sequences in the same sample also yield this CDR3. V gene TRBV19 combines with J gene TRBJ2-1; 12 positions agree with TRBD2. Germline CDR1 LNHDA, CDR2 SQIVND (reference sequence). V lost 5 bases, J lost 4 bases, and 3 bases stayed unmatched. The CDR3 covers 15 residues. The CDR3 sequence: CASSPTSGGYNEQFF. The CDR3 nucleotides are TGTGCCAGTAGTCCGACTAGCGGGGGATACAATGAGCAGTTCTTC.

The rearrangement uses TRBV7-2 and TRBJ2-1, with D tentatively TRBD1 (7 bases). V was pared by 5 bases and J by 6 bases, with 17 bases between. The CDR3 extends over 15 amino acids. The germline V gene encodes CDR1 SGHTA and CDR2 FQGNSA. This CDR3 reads CASSVSEGARNEQFF. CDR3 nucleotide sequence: TGTGCCAGCAGCGTGTCGGAGGGGGCCCGCAATGAGCAGTTCTTC. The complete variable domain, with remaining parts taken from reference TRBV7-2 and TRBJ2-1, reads GAGVSQSPSNKVTEKGKDVELRCDPISGHTALYWYRQSLGQGLEFLIYFQGNSAPDKSGLPSDRFSAERTGGSVSTLTIQRTQQEDSAVYLCASSVSEGARNEQFFGPGTRLTVL.